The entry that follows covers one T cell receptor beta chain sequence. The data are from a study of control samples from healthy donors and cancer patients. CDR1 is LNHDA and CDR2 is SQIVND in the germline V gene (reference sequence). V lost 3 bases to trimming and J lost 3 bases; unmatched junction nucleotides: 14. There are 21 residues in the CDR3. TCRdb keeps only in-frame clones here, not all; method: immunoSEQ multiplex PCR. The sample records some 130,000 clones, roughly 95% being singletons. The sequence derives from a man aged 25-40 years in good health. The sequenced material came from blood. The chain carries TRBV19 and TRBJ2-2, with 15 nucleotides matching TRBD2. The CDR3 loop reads CASSMGLAGGHTPWDTGELFF. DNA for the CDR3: TGTGCCAGTAGTATGGGACTAGCGGGGGGACATACACCGTGGGACACCGGGGAGCTGTTTTTT.